This T cell receptor (beta chain) was identified during a study of T cells in Graves' hyperthyroidism and ophthalmopathy. For the study at large: Blood was drawn when the patient was first diagnosed and still untreated.

The source material, RNA transcripts, was used to amplify TCR beta CDR3 regions. RT-PCR in the first round (using the HTBI primer set) targeted the TCR CDR3. TCRdb fed the multiplex PCR reads into MiXCR, producing one record per CDR3 protein. The sample shows under 550,000 distinct CDR3 sequences, about an eighth of them seen only once. The study defined stable Graves' hyperthyroidism as no ophthalmopathy progression within 18 months. Clinical symptoms, serum thyroxine, TRAb, thyroid ultrasound and orbital computed tomography established diagnosis. The CDR3 covers 15 residues. The V gene lost 5 bases and the J gene lost 0 bases, with 16 bases spanning the gap. Germline CDR1 and CDR2: DFQATT and SNEGSKA (reference sequence). At least ten counts were recorded for this clonotype.

What was sequenced was blood. The rearrangement uses TRBV20-1 and TRBJ2-5; D may correspond to TRBD1 or TRBD2 (5 bases each). This receptor was obtained from a woman aged 18-35 years with Graves' hyperthyroidism. Written as DNA, the CDR3 is TGCAGTGCTTCCAGGTGGAGAGGGGACCAAGAGACCCAGTACTTC. The encoded protein is CSASRWRGDQETQYF.